The 18 T cell receptor beta chains given below trace back to one sample, sequenced in a study of vaccination and CD4 T cells after COVID-19. Antigens for these TCRs are unknown. Documented treatment: roughly 11-day PBMC culture with coronavirus spike peptide pools or control peptides (ViraFEST assay). CD4+ T cells that came from the unexposed donor were collected before the COVID-19 pandemic (2011-2018). The study sequenced cultured CD4+ T cell DNA using the Oncomine TCR Beta short-read assay. Scientists extracted genomic DNA from CD4+ T cells grown in culture. TCRdb called the PCR reads again in MiXCR, with one record for every CDR3 protein. This table holds 6,000 to 8,500 distinct CDR3 sequences, approximately 31% found once. The sequenced material came from CD4+ T cells from blood, cultured in vitro. Receptors originate from a human donor in good health.

This clonotype has just a few counts. V is TRBV18 and J is TRBJ2-7, with TRBD1 matching 11 bases. V dropped 3 bases and J dropped 5; count of bases not matched to a gene: 6. The CDR3 extends over 15 amino acids. Germline loops: CDR1 KGHSH, CDR2 LQKENI. The CDR3 here is CASSPSGTGGHEQYF. CDR3 coding DNA: TGTGCCAGCTCACCCTCCGGGACAGGGGGTCACGAGCAGTACTTC.

The rearrangement links TRBV20-1 to TRBJ2-3; 8 nucleotides agree with TRBD2. CDR1 and CDR2 from the germline V gene are DFQATT and SNEGSKA (reference sequence). The CDR3 is made up of 16 amino acids. V trimming: 3 bases; J trimming: 0 bases; junction bases outside the gene matches: 8. For the CDR3, the DNA is TGCAGTGCTAGTCTAGGGGCTAGCGGGAGCACAGATACGCAGTATTTT. Translated, it gives CSASLGASGSTDTQYF.

This clonotype was seen only a few times. The chain has TRBV27 and TRBJ2-7; the match to TRBD2 covers 10 bases. CDR3 size: 14 residues. Germline V gene sequence: CDR1 MNHEY, CDR2 SMNVEV (reference sequence). V lost 6 bases to trimming and J lost 4 bases; unmatched junction nucleotides: 6. DNA of the CDR3: TGTGCCAGCAGCCTAGCGGGAGTGAATTACGAGCAGTACTTC. It codes for CASSLAGVNYEQYF.

By sample fraction, this clonotype is medium-sized. The chain employs TRBV10-3 and TRBJ2-7; D gene uncertain. CDR1 ENHRY and CDR2 SYGVKD come from the germline V gene. The length of the CDR3 is 12 residues. The V end lost 3 bases, the J end lost 1 base, and 4 bases lay between the germline ends. The CDR3 coding sequence is TGTGCCATCAGTGACGGTTCCTACGAGCAGTACTTC. Its protein is CAISDGSYEQYF.

The V and J genes are TRBV6-1 and TRBJ2-7; TRBD1 agrees at 7 bases. The CDR3 extends over 14 amino acids. Germline-derived CDR1 and CDR2 are MNHNS and SASEGT. Trimming cost V 6 bases and J 0 bases; bases outside gene matches: 5. The CDR3 DNA is TGTGCCAGCAGGGACAGGTCGAGCTCCTACGAGCAGTACTTC. Translation gives CASRDRSSSYEQYF.

This clonotype turned up a few times. V usage is TRBV20-1 and J usage is TRBJ1-6; D possibly corresponds to TRBD1 (6 bases). CDR3 length: 14 residues. V shed 6 bases and J shed 10 bases, with 19 bases lying between them. The germline V gene has CDR1 DFQATT and CDR2 SNEGSKA (reference sequence). CDR3 DNA sequence: TGCAGTGCCCCGAAGACAGGTCCCGACTCACCCCTCCACTTT. Protein: CSAPKTGPDSPLHF.

This clonotype appeared a few times. The chain employs TRBV7-2 and TRBJ2-3; the D is unclear. This CDR3 is 12 amino acids long. V lost 5 bases, J lost 4 bases, and 7 bases lay in between. Germline lookup yields CDR1 SGHTA and CDR2 FQGNSA. DNA for the CDR3: TGTGCCAGCAGCCCACTTGCAGATACGCAGTATTTT. Translating gives CASSPLADTQYF.

This chain joins TRBV27 and TRBJ2-7; 8 bases match TRBD2. Per the germline V gene, CDR1 is MNHEY and CDR2 is SMNVEV (reference sequence). V lost 5 bases, J lost 0 bases, and 3 bases stayed unmatched. The CDR3 loop spans 14 amino acids. The CDR3 region is CASSLSGISYEQYF. The CDR3 coding sequence is TGTGCCAGCAGTCTTAGCGGGATCTCCTACGAGCAGTACTTC.

This clonotype was counted only a few times. The J gene is TRBJ1-5, the V gene TRBV6-1; no reliable D call. Trimming stripped 4 bases from V and 4 bases from J, with 11 bases between. CDR1 MNHNS and CDR2 SASEGT come from the germline V gene. The CDR3 contains 14 residues. The CDR3 DNA reads TGTGCCAGCAGTGTCCATCAGACGAATCAGCCCCAGCATTTT. Its translation is CASSVHQTNQPQHF.

The chain employs TRBV27 and TRBJ2-7; no clear D. Germline V gene data show CDR1 as MNHEY and CDR2 as SMNVEV (reference sequence). V was pared by 8 bases and J by 3 bases, with 17 bases between. The CDR3 runs 14 residues. The CDR3 spells CASALDAAYYEQYF. DNA of the CDR3: TGTGCCAGCGCACTGGACGCAGCTTACTACGAGCAGTACTTC.

This clonotype is deemed medium-sized. V is TRBV27 and J is TRBJ1-5; D is perhaps TRBD1 (5 bases). The CDR3 loop spans 14 amino acids. V dropped 5 bases and J dropped 7 bases, with 15 bases sitting between them. Germline V gene data show CDR1 as MNHEY and CDR2 as SMNVEV (reference sequence). The CDR3 is CASSPTGAPQPQHF. The CDR3 bases are TGTGCCAGCAGTCCTACAGGAGCCCCACAGCCCCAGCATTTT.

V usage is TRBV5-5 and J usage is TRBJ1-5, with 7 bases lining up with TRBD1. The CDR3 loop spans 15 amino acids. Trimming removed 0 bases from V and 1 base from J; junction bases left unmatched: 1. The V gene's germline CDR1 is SGHKS and CDR2 YYEKEE (reference sequence). The CDR3 spells CASSLAGGSNQPQHF. The CDR3 DNA reads as TGTGCCAGCAGCTTGGCAGGGGGGAGCAATCAGCCCCAGCATTTT.

The V and J genes are TRBV28 and TRBJ1-5; maybe TRBD1 (5 bases). The CDR3 totals 16 residues. In germline, CDR1 is MDHEN, CDR2 SYDVKM. Trimming left V 5 bases short and J 5 bases short, with 19 bases between. CDR3 in amino acids: CASSQRDPKRHQPQHF. CDR3 nucleotide sequence: TGTGCCAGCAGTCAAAGGGACCCCAAGAGACATCAGCCCCAGCATTTT.

This clonotype counts as medium-sized. This chain joins TRBV20-1 and TRBJ1-2; TRBD1 might be the D (5 bases). V was trimmed by 7 bases and J by 3 bases, leaving 12 bases between them. This CDR3 has 12 residues. Germline-derived CDR1 and CDR2 are DFQATT and SNEGSKA (reference sequence). The CDR3 region has the DNA TGCAGTGTGGACTGGGGGGACTATGGCTACACCTTC. Its translation: CSVDWGDYGYTF.

The sample holds one count of this clonotype. The junction departs from germline at one end; a sequencing error may be responsible. The chain carries TRBV7-2 and TRBJ2-1; TRBD2 agrees at 9 bases. Germline CDR1 SGHTA, CDR2 FQGNSA. The CDR3 covers 15 residues. This CDR3 reads CARSLAPAGGNEQFF. CDR3 bases: TGTGCCCGCAGCTTAGCCCCAGCGGGAGGCAATGAGCAGTTCTTC.

By share, this clonotype ranks as medium-sized. The chain links TRBV20-1 to TRBJ1-2; D may be TRBD1 (6 bases). The CDR3 sequence is 13 residues long. The V gene's germline CDR1 is DFQATT and CDR2 SNEGSKA (reference sequence). Trimming cost V 2 bases and J 0 bases, with 7 bases left between them. This CDR3 is CSARKGANYGYTF. The CDR3 region has the DNA TGCAGTGCTAGAAAGGGGGCTAACTATGGCTACACCTTC.

This clonotype was seen a handful of times. This chain links TRBV20-1 with TRBJ2-7; 12 positions agree with TRBD2. The V gene's germline CDR1 is DFQATT and CDR2 SNEGSKA (reference sequence). This CDR3 comprises 15 residues. The V and J ends lost 5 bases and 3 bases, in that order; junction bases with no gene match: 8. Written as DNA, the CDR3 is TGCAGTGCTTCTCGGACTAGCGGGAATATCTACGAGCAGTACTTC. Translation: CSASRTSGNIYEQYF.

This clonotype was recorded once. The chain carries TRBV20-1 and TRBJ2-3; the match to TRBD1 covers 9 bases. This CDR3 spans 15 amino acids. The V segment lost 0 bases and the J segment 5 bases; nucleotides outside the gene matches: 6. From germline, CDR1 is DFQATT and CDR2 SNEGSKA (reference sequence). The chain's CDR3 is CSARDGGQGLDTQYF. The CDR3 DNA is TGCAGTGCTAGAGATGGGGGACAGGGCTTAGATACGCAGTATTTT.